The 27 T cell receptor beta chains below were found in one sample sequenced in a study of Graves' ophthalmopathy and Graves' hyperthyroidism. Amplification of the TCR beta CDR3 regions used RNA transcripts (as template). Second-round multiplex PCR followed a first-round RT-PCR using HTBI primers. TCRdb re-analysed the multiplex PCR reads in MiXCR, keeping a single row per CDR3 protein. The sample shows roughly 160,000 distinct CDR3 sequences, 30% to 45% of them seen only once. The sample taken for sequencing was peripheral blood. The receptors were sampled from a woman in her thirties or forties with Graves' ophthalmopathy.

This clonotype was observed at least ten times. V usage is TRBV28 and J usage is TRBJ1-2, with a tentative D call TRBD1 (5 bases). Germline V lookup: CDR1 MDHEN, CDR2 SYDVKM. The V and J ends lost 4 bases and 4 bases respectively, with 19 bases between them. The CDR3 covers 16 residues. CDR3 coding DNA: TGTGCCAGCAGTTCACTTTCCGGGGCCTCTTTCTATGGCTACACCTTC. It yields the protein CASSSLSGASFYGYTF.

This clonotype was recorded many times. The V call is TRBV7-2, the J call TRBJ2-7; unclear D gene. Germline V gene sequence: CDR1 SGHTA, CDR2 FQGNSA. This CDR3 has 13 residues. V dropped 1 base and J dropped 7 bases, with 11 bases sitting between them. Here the CDR3 reads CASSLGWDREQYF. CDR3 coding DNA: TGTGCCAGCAGCTTAGGCTGGGATAGGGAGCAGTACTTC.

This clonotype showed up many times. The chain couples TRBV5-5 to TRBJ2-5; D is undetermined. CDR3 size: 13 residues. In germline, CDR1 is SGHKS, CDR2 YYEKEE (reference sequence). V was pared by 4 bases and J by 5 bases, with 12 bases between. The CDR3 bases are TGTGCCAGCAGCCCCCCCGTGGTCGAGACCCAGTACTTC. It codes for CASSPPVVETQYF.

Many counts were recorded for this clonotype. The chain is built from TRBV5-5 and TRBJ1-1, with D unclear. Germline loops: CDR1 SGHKS, CDR2 YYEKEE (reference sequence). The CDR3 is 14 amino acids. The V end lost 5 bases, the J end lost 1 base, and 12 bases lay between the germline ends. CDR3 sequence (DNA): TGTGCCAGCAGACCCTCAAGGTGGAACACTGAAGCTTTCTTT. Amino acids: CASRPSRWNTEAFF.

This clonotype has only one observation. J is TRBJ2-7 and V is TRBV6-2 or TRBV6-3; D remains ambiguous. CDR1 is MNHEY, CDR2 SVGEGT, per germline. This CDR3 has 13 residues. V lost 2 bases and J 3 bases, leaving 8 bases between the germline ends. The CDR3 nucleotides read TGTGCCAGCAGTTACCGTGGAGTCTACGAGCAGTACTTC. Amino acids: CASSYRGVYEQYF.

This clonotype was seen at least ten times. This CDR3 is CAASPPEAGKTQYF. The CDR3 region has the DNA TGTGCCGCATCCCCCCCGGAGGCAGGGAAGACCCAGTACTTC. The chain joins TRBV6-8 to TRBJ2-5; either TRBD1 or TRBD2 may supply D (5 bases each). In germline, CDR1 is MNHGY, CDR2 SAAAGT. Trimming left V 11 bases short and J 6 bases short, with 22 bases between. The CDR3 totals 14 residues.

This clonotype has at least ten counts. This chain connects TRBV20-1 to TRBJ1-1; D remains ambiguous. This CDR3 is built from 14 residues. The germline V gene has CDR1 DFQATT and CDR2 SNEGSKA (reference sequence). The ends were cut back, 3 bases at V and 0 bases at J, with 11 bases in the middle. Written as DNA, the CDR3 is TGCAGTGCTAGTCTTACAGTCATGAACACTGAAGCTTTCTTT. Translation: CSASLTVMNTEAFF.

The V call is TRBV12-3 or TRBV12-4, the J call TRBJ1-1; TRBD1 might be the D (5 bases). The CDR3 is 14 residues long. Between the trimmed V and J ends, which lost 0 bases and 4 bases, there was a span of 9 bases. The CDR3 DNA sequence: TGTGCCAGCAGTTTAGCGATCGACAGCACTGAAGCTTTCTTT. Translated: CASSLAIDSTEAFF.

By proportion, this clonotype is medium-sized. The gene calls are TRBV7-8 and TRBJ1-1; no clear D. The CDR3 length is 13 residues. V was shortened by 2 bases and J by 2 bases, with 6 bases between the two germline ends. CDR1 is SGHVS and CDR2 is FQNEAQ in the germline V gene. CDR3 in DNA: TGTGCCAGCAGCTTATCAGGAAACACTGAAGCTTTCTTT. Translating it yields CASSLSGNTEAFF.

V gene TRBV20-1 combines with J gene TRBJ2-7; 13 nucleotides align to TRBD2. Germline CDR1 DFQATT, CDR2 SNEGSKA (reference sequence). The V and J ends lost 6 bases and 5 bases, in that order; junction bases with no gene match: 7. The CDR3 runs to 14 residues. The chain's CDR3 is CSARTSGSIHEQYF. In DNA, the CDR3 is TGCAGTGCCAGGACTAGCGGGAGTATCCACGAGCAGTACTTC.

The rearrangement links TRBV30 to TRBJ1-1; unclear D gene. This CDR3 is 11 amino acids long. Germline V lookup: CDR1 GTSNPN, CDR2 SVGIG (reference sequence). V was shortened by 7 bases and J by 4 bases, with 10 bases between the two germline ends. The CDR3 sequence: CAYLRGTEAFF. The CDR3 DNA reads as TGTGCCTACTTACGGGGCACTGAAGCTTTCTTT.

The chain carries TRBV11-2 and TRBJ2-5, with D hard to call. Trimming removed 2 bases at V and 2 bases at J, with 9 bases between. The CDR3 consists of 14 residues. The germline V gene encodes CDR1 SGHAT and CDR2 FQNNGV. DNA of the CDR3: TGTGCCAGCAGCTTATACGACCTACAAGAGACCCAGTACTTC. Translated, it gives CASSLYDLQETQYF.

The CDR3 DNA follows: TGTGCCAGCAGTTACGGGGCGGGCCTCGGTCAGCCCCAGCATTTT. It translates to CASSYGAGLGQPQHF. V and J are TRBV6-2 or TRBV6-3 and TRBJ1-5; the D gene is possibly TRBD1 (5 bases). Germline V gene lookup returns CDR1 MNHEY and CDR2 SVGEGT. The CDR3 is made up of 15 amino acids. Trimming removed 2 bases at V and 6 bases at J, with 14 bases between.

This clonotype was counted at least ten times. J is TRBJ2-5 and V is TRBV28; TRBD1 matches at 8 bases. There are 15 residues in the CDR3. Germline CDR1 reads MDHEN; CDR2 reads SYDVKM. Trimming at V came to 4 bases and at J to 1 base, leaving 5 bases not matched to a gene. The CDR3 bases are TGTGCCAGCAGTTCCGTCGGACAGGGCCAAGAGACCCAGTACTTC. Residues: CASSSVGQGQETQYF. The variable domain in full, with the rest retrieved from reference TRBV28 and TRBJ2-5, is DVKVTQSSRYLVKRTGEKVFLECVQDMDHENMFWYRQDPGLGLRLIYFSYDVKMKEKGDIPEGYSVSREKKERFSLILESASTNQTSMYLCASSSVGQGQETQYFGPGTRLLVL.

In this sample, this clonotype turned up many times. The V call is TRBV6-2 or TRBV6-3, the J call TRBJ1-5, with 7 bases aligning to TRBD1. The CDR3 covers 19 residues. V dropped 0 bases and J dropped 5; count of bases not matched to a gene: 16. The germline gives CDR1 MNHEY, CDR2 SVGEGT. CDR3 residues: CASSYSNAVAGGTDQPQHF. The CDR3 DNA reads TGTGCCAGCAGTTACTCGAACGCCGTGGCAGGGGGAACGGATCAGCCCCAGCATTTT.

The chain couples TRBV12-3 or TRBV12-4 to TRBJ1-5; possibly TRBD1 for D (5 bases). Trimming pared 6 bases from V and 6 bases from J, leaving 12 bases between. The CDR3 is 13 amino acids. The CDR3 here is CASSFSGIQPQHF. Here the CDR3 DNA reads TGTGCCAGCAGCTTTTCAGGGATTCAGCCCCAGCATTTT.

The chain carries TRBV7-3 and TRBJ2-7, with D unresolved. The V end was cut by 5 bases, the J end by 3 bases, with 17 bases between. The CDR3 has 15 residues. Looked up from germline, CDR1 is SGHTA and CDR2 is FQGTGA. DNA of the CDR3: TGTGCCAGCAGCCCCCCATTCCCACCCTACTACGAGCAGTACTTC. This codes for CASSPPFPPYYEQYF.

This clonotype was seen repeatedly, ten times or more. The gene calls are TRBV7-2 and TRBJ1-2; weak D call: TRBD1 (6 bases). The length of the CDR3 is 14 residues. Germline CDR1 reads SGHTA; CDR2 reads FQGNSA. Trimming removed 4 bases from V and 8 bases from J, with 17 bases in between. The DNA of the CDR3 is TGTGCCAGCAGCTCTGTGACAGGACGGGGCGGCTACACCTTC. Translated, it gives CASSSVTGRGGYTF.

This clonotype appeared a single time. The CDR3 DNA follows: TGTGCCAGCAGCTTAGGAGCGAGGAGAGGCTACACCTTC. This codes for CASSLGARRGYTF. This sequence joins TRBV7-8 and TRBJ1-2, with D hard to call. Germline CDR1 and CDR2: SGHVS and FQNEAQ. The CDR3 sequence is 13 residues long. V was trimmed by 1 base and J by 8 bases, leaving 11 bases between them.

This clonotype was detected many times. The chain uses TRBV30 and TRBJ2-2; D may be TRBD1 or TRBD2 (5 bases each). The CDR3 contains 13 residues. Germline V gives CDR1 GTSNPN, CDR2 SVGIG (reference sequence). V was clipped by 2 bases and J by 4 bases, with 8 bases between them. CDR3 coding DNA: TGTGCCTGGAGTTGGGACGGCACCGGGGAGCTGTTTTTT. Translating gives CAWSWDGTGELFF.

J is TRBJ2-2 and V is TRBV10-1; D may be TRBD2 (5 bases). CDR1 and CDR2 from the germline V gene are WNHNN and SYGVQD (reference sequence). The CDR3 has 15 amino acids. Trimming stripped 3 bases from V and 3 bases from J, with 11 bases between. Here the CDR3 reads CASSERRMDTGELFF. DNA of the CDR3: TGCGCCAGCAGTGAACGGAGGATGGACACCGGGGAGCTGTTTTTT.

Ten or more counts support this clonotype. This chain connects TRBV5-6 to TRBJ2-5; 12 bases agree with TRBD1. Unmatched junction bases numbered 9, after V lost 4 bases and J lost 5 bases. Germline V gene lookup returns CDR1 SGHDT and CDR2 YYEEEE. The CDR3 is made up of 16 amino acids. CDR3 nucleotides: TGTGCCAGCAGCGTGGGGACAGGGGGCTTCTGGGAGACCCAGTACTTC. It codes for CASSVGTGGFWETQYF. The whole variable domain, remainder taken from reference TRBV5-6 and TRBJ2-5, is DAGVTQSPTHLIKTRGQQVTLRCSPKSGHDTVSWYQQALGQGPQFIFQYYEEEERQRGNFPDRFSGHQFPNYSSELNVNALLLGDSALYLCASSVGTGGFWETQYFGPGTRLLVL.

This clonotype was counted ten times or more. This rearrangement joins TRBV12-3 or TRBV12-4 to TRBJ1-1, with D maybe TRBD1 (5 bases). Deletions cut 3 bases from V and 0 bases from J, with 8 bases between. The CDR3 spans 14 residues. Written as DNA, the CDR3 is TGTGCCAGCAGTTTCGGGGGTTTGAACACTGAAGCTTTCTTT. It encodes CASSFGGLNTEAFF.

This clonotype appeared many times. CDR3 sequence (DNA): TGTGCCAGCAGCCAAGGACAGAACACTGAAGCTTTCTTT. It encodes CASSQGQNTEAFF. V and J are TRBV7-3 and TRBJ1-1; tentative D call: TRBD1 (5 bases). The CDR3 has 13 residues. V lost 5 bases to trimming and J lost 1 base, with 8 bases between them. Germline lookup yields CDR1 SGHTA and CDR2 FQGTGA.

This clonotype was found many times. The rearrangement joins TRBV19 to TRBJ1-1; D is possibly TRBD1 (5 bases). Germline V gene lookup returns CDR1 LNHDA and CDR2 SQIVND (reference sequence). V shed 5 bases and J shed 1 base, with 8 bases lying between them. The CDR3 is 13 residues long. The CDR3 coding sequence is TGTGCCAGTAGTGCGGGGGGGAACACTGAAGCTTTCTTT. Its protein is CASSAGGNTEAFF.

V gene TRBV15 combines with J gene TRBJ1-1; D is perhaps TRBD1 (5 bases). Germline V gene sequence: CDR1 LNHNV, CDR2 YYDKDF (reference sequence). The CDR3 loop spans 13 amino acids. The V gene lost 4 bases and the J gene lost 3 bases, with 9 bases spanning the gap. The chain's CDR3 is CATSTGVYTEAFF. In DNA form, the CDR3 reads TGTGCCACCAGCACGGGGGTATACACTGAAGCTTTCTTT.

This clonotype appeared many times. This chain connects TRBV7-2 to TRBJ1-1; the D is unclear. The CDR3 contains 14 residues. CDR1 and CDR2 (germline): SGHTA, FQGNSA. V dropped 4 bases and J dropped 5 bases, with 14 bases sitting between them. The CDR3 region has the DNA TGTGCCAGCAGCTCGCTCGGACGAGGAACTGAAGCTTTCTTT. Protein sequence: CASSSLGRGTEAFF.